This T cell receptor (beta chain) comes out of a study of low-dose radiotherapy and immunotherapy resistance in tumors. Described time point: before trial treatment. TRAV- and TRBV-specific primers primed first-strand cDNA, covering alpha and beta chains. For amplifying TCRs, the PCR ran for around 20 cycles with Phusion, which was used together with a constant-region primer and the adapter on the V primers. Via MiXCR, TCRdb re-called the reads, giving one row per CDR3 protein. The table has about 60,000 distinct CDR3 sequences, about 23% seen once. V was clipped by 5 bases and J by 0 bases; unmatched bases: 8. The CDR3 contains 17 residues. Per the germline V gene, CDR1 is SEHNR and CDR2 is FQNEAQ (reference sequence). This clonotype was recorded many times.

This specimen consisted of PBMCs, obtained before treatment. This chain connects TRBV7-9 to TRBJ2-7, with TRBD2 identical over 12 bases. The receptor comes from a male donor with prostate cancer. CDR3 amino acids: CASSPLGLAGSSYEQYF. In DNA form, the CDR3 reads TGTGCCAGCAGCCCACTCGGACTAGCGGGGAGCTCCTACGAGCAGTACTTC.